This T cell receptor beta chain was sequenced during a study of radiation and T cells in renal cell carcinoma (dated by TCRdb to the early 2020s). For context, the study as a whole: Samples were obtained from a clinical trial, in which 15 Gy stereotactic body radiation therapy was delivered to primary renal cell carcinomas and nephrectomy was performed 4 weeks later. A total of some 51 samples underwent TCR beta sequencing, made up of around 26 tumors and about 27 peripheral blood samples. Across all 50 or so samples, approximately 4,000,000 unique CDR3 nucleotide sequences, encoding 2 million to 3 million unique CDR3 amino acid sequences, were identified.

TCR beta libraries were generated from genomic DNA with the immunoSEQ kit, following the manufacturer's recommendations. To prepare the libraries, a first multiplex PCR with proprietary primers was run, followed by a second PCR that added unique barcodes, and a bead cleanup was done after each round. A positive control reaction and a negative control reaction, both provided in the kit, were run with every batch of samples. The final libraries were assessed on an Agilent 4200 TapeStation D1000 ScreenTape, pooled by volume, and quantified by qPCR. Sequencing was performed on an Illumina NextSeq500 using a MidOutput 150-cycle cartridge, with 156 Read1 cycles, 15 Index1 cycles, and the kit custom primers. The pooled library was loaded at roughly 0.94 pM with an approximately 20% PhiX control spike-in. As for how the authors treated the data: Vendor-processed data were analyzed in R, with a clonotype defined as all T cells sharing the same CDR3 nucleotide sequence. In the clone abundance analyses, frequencies were normalized to the 10,000 most abundant clones in each sample. Public T cell clones, which averaged fewer than five per sample, were excluded before analysis. A difference in abundance of at least 32-fold between compartments was used to define tumor-enriched and baseline blood-enriched clonotypes. A beta-binomial differential abundance model was applied to find clonotypes that expanded or contracted between blood time points. Tumor-blood repertoire similarity was measured with the Baroni-Urbani and Buser coefficient, and groups were compared using two-tailed Wilcoxon tests in R. Imported from immuneACCESS, the table was reduced by TCRdb to in-frame sequences with V and J called. These copies leave out some clones; in studies compared against another copy, an unresolved V gene accounts for under half, and the cause of the remainder is not known. V and J calls and clone size follow that table, whereas D and trimming were derived from the DNA. Here the sample has approximately 120,000 clones; roughly 80% occur a single time. The ten top clones hold under 4% of the sample.

Worth noting for this clone: Which antigen it targets is not known. There are no base qualities to consult, and no much larger clone falls within one base.

Here is what the overall study found, with its caveats: Tracking of blood repertoire dynamics stopped at approximately 4 weeks after treatment, with no follow-up past that point. Effects of radiation dose or scheduling on the TCR repertoire could not be addressed with the single-armed trial design. Because pretreatment tumor biopsies were not available, the study could not determine whether clonotypes were already present within the tumor at baseline. In blood, the top tumor clonotypes increased between baseline and 2 weeks post-radiation and then shrank by 4 weeks, which suggests that tumor-resident clones expanded only transiently.

According to the study, the label for this sample's time point signals: baseline pretreatment blood. The sample's treatment or condition label, decoded: 15 Gy SBRT to primary tumor, nephrectomy 4 weeks later. Serial peripheral blood from radiation-treated patients was sampled at baseline, 2 weeks and 4 weeks after SBRT to track tumor-enriched clonotypes. Every patient's renal cell carcinoma showed clear cell pathology. The QIAamp DNA Blood Mini Kit (Qiagen) was used to prepare genomic DNA for TCR sequencing. Only samples passing all quality control checks were included in the analyses. Reading from cysteine to phenylalanine, the CDR3 counts 16 amino acids. The DNA shown is the 48-base CDR3, in frame from base 1. CDR1 is given as SGDLS and CDR2 as YYNGEE, both from the germline V gene. Compared with germline, V lacks 0 bases and J lacks 4 bases; bases without a gene match: 7.

Recombination joined TRBV9 with TRBJ2-5; 9 junctional bases match TRBD2. The clonotype comes from a woman between 55 and 75 years old with renal cell carcinoma. The sample consisted of blood, taken from a patient whose treatment included radiotherapy and nephrectomy. The DNA sequence reads TGTGCCAGCAGCGTAGTTGGTAGCGGGAGAGGAGAGACCCAGTACTTC. Translated, it reads CASSVVGSGRGETQYF. With all but the CDR3 taken from the reference TRBV9 and TRBJ2-5 genes, the full variable domain is: DSGVTQTPKHLITATGQRVTLRCSPRSGDLSVYWYQQSLDQGLQFLIQYYNGEERAKGNILERFSAQQFPDLHSELNLSSLELGDSALYFCASSVVGSGRGETQYFGPGTRLLVL.